The 9 T cell receptor beta chains below all came from one sample that was sequenced in a study of T cells after yellow fever vaccination. MiXCR was run by TCRdb on the 5' RACE reads, yielding one entry per CDR3 protein. The table includes 70,000 or so distinct CDR3 sequences, about 7.7% detected once. Sequencing was performed on CD8+ T cells sorted from PBMCs, taken more than 8 days after the first yellow fever vaccination. The receptors were gathered from a man between 18 and 35 years old who received the YFV17D yellow fever vaccine.

This clonotype was found many times. The gene calls are TRBV20-1 and TRBJ2-2, with TRBD2 matching over 11 bases. The germline CDR1 and CDR2 sequences are DFQATT and SNEGSKA (reference sequence). The CDR3 loop spans 15 amino acids. V dropped 7 bases and J dropped 4; count of bases not matched to a gene: 8. The CDR3 sequence is CSVTSGEIGTGELFF. The DNA of the CDR3 is TGCAGTGTGACTAGCGGGGAGATTGGCACCGGGGAGCTGTTTTTT.

This clonotype has a count of ten or more. This chain connects TRBV28 to TRBJ1-1, with TRBD1 matching over 11 bases. V lost 5 bases and J lost 11; bases outside the gene matches: 10. This CDR3 has 14 amino acids. The germline gives CDR1 MDHEN, CDR2 SYDVKM. CDR3: CASSHRDRGIRAFF. In nucleotides, the CDR3 is TGTGCCAGCAGTCACAGGGACAGGGGGATTCGGGCTTTCTTT.

V and J are TRBV14 and TRBJ2-1, with D possibly matching TRBD1 (6 bases). Between the trimmed V and J ends, which lost 1 base and 6 bases, there was a span of 7 bases. This CDR3 comprises 13 residues. CDR1 and CDR2 from the germline V gene are SGHDN and FVKESK. CDR3 bases: TGTGCCAGCAGCCAAGGGGGGCGCAATGAGCAGTTCTTC. This codes for CASSQGGRNEQFF.

This clonotype was seen more than once but under ten times. The V call is TRBV10-2, the J call TRBJ2-3, with a weak D call TRBD2 (7 bases). CDR3 length equals 17 residues. Germline-derived CDR1 and CDR2 are WSHSY and SAAADI. V shed 2 bases and J shed 0 bases, with 15 bases lying between them. CDR3 coding DNA: TGCGCCAGCAGTGAGCTGGGCGGGGGCCCTAGCACAGATACGCAGTATTTT. This gives the protein CASSELGGGPSTDTQYF.

This rearrangement joins TRBV7-2 to TRBJ2-7; D may be TRBD1 (5 bases). CDR3 length: 15 amino acids. Deletions cut 4 bases from V and 2 bases from J, with 15 bases between. CDR1 is SGHTA and CDR2 is FQGNSA in the germline V gene. CDR3 bases: TGTGCCAGCAGCTCGTCGGGTTGGGGCGCCTACGAGCAGTACTTC. It encodes CASSSSGWGAYEQYF.

CDR3 DNA sequence: TGCAGTGCTAGTCTCGGAAACATTCAGTACTTC. Translation gives CSASLGNIQYF. J is TRBJ2-4 and V is TRBV20-1, with D unclear. This CDR3 is built from 11 residues. With 3 bases removed from V and 6 bases from J, the gap between germline ends came to 6 bases. Germline V lookup: CDR1 DFQATT, CDR2 SNEGSKA (reference sequence).

This clonotype has at least ten counts. The V gene is TRBV7-9, the J gene TRBJ1-1, with no clear D. The CDR3 runs to 12 residues. Germline V gene data show CDR1 as SEHNR and CDR2 as FQNEAQ (reference sequence). V was shortened by 1 base and J by 6 bases, with 6 bases between the two germline ends. The CDR3 region has the DNA TGTGCCAGCAGCTTAGTTGGGCCTGAAGCTTTCTTT. This translates into CASSLVGPEAFF.

Written as DNA, the CDR3 is TGTGCCAGCAGTTTATCGGGCGGGGCAAGCATGAACACTGAAGCTTTCTTT. Amino acids: CASSLSGGASMNTEAFF. V gene TRBV27 combines with J gene TRBJ1-1; D perhaps matches TRBD1 (5 bases). V lost 0 bases and J 0 bases, leaving 14 bases between the germline ends. Germline V gene data show CDR1 as MNHEY and CDR2 as SMNVEV (reference sequence). This CDR3 is built from 17 residues.

There are many counts of this clonotype. The J gene is TRBJ1-1, the V gene TRBV12-1. TRBV12-1 is a documented pseudogene. CDR3 length: 11 amino acids. The CDR3 nucleotides read TGTGCCAGCAGCTTTGCCACTGAAGCTTTCTTT. Its protein product is CASSFATEAFF.